These 22 T cell receptor beta chains were all obtained from the same sample, sequenced in a study of blood T cell repertoires in COVID-19. Only in-frame clones appear in the TCRdb table, and some are missing; sequencing was by immunoSEQ multiplex PCR. The table has 200,000 to 250,000 clones, 81% seen once. Sequenced sample: PBMCs or T cells enriched from blood (not recorded which). These receptors were collected from a woman aged 50 to 65 with acute COVID-19.

The rearrangement links TRBV7-3 to TRBJ1-5, with D maybe TRBD1 (5 bases). V was clipped by 7 bases and J by 6 bases, with 16 bases between them. In germline, CDR1 is SGHTA, CDR2 FQGTGA. CDR3 length equals 14 residues. CDR3 coding DNA: TGTGCCAGCAACCCACAAAGCAGGGCTCAGCCCCAGCATTTT. Translation: CASNPQSRAQPQHF.

This clone is a singleton in its sample. The chain carries TRBV6-2 or TRBV6-3 and TRBJ2-7, with a tentative D call TRBD1 (5 bases). The V gene lost 2 bases and the J gene lost 1 base, with 9 bases spanning the gap. The germline gives CDR1 MNHEY, CDR2 SVGEGT. This CDR3 has 14 amino acids. The CDR3 sequence is CASSYDQGSYEQYF. As DNA, the CDR3 is TGTGCCAGCAGTTACGATCAGGGTTCCTACGAGCAGTACTTC.

V usage is TRBV6-1 and J usage is TRBJ2-5; tentative D call: TRBD2 (6 bases). This CDR3 has 15 amino acids. The germline CDR1 and CDR2 sequences are MNHNS and SASEGT. V lost 3 bases and J lost 2, with 13 bases in between. This CDR3 is CASSDGWGRQETQYF. The CDR3 DNA sequence: TGTGCCAGCAGTGATGGCTGGGGGAGGCAAGAGACCCAGTACTTC.

This rearrangement joins TRBV6-2 or TRBV6-3 to TRBJ1-2; no reliable D call. The CDR3 sequence is 12 residues long. Germline V gene lookup returns CDR1 MNHEY and CDR2 SVGEGT. The ends were cut back, 2 bases at V and 4 bases at J, with 5 bases in the middle. CDR3 protein: CASSYAGYGYTF. DNA for the CDR3: TGTGCCAGCAGTTACGCGGGCTATGGCTACACCTTC.

The CDR3 region has the DNA TGTGCCAGCAGCTTAAATGGCGGGAATGTTAAAGAGACCCAGTACTTC. Translation gives CASSLNGGNVKETQYF. The rearrangement links TRBV7-2 to TRBJ2-5; the D gene is possibly TRBD2 (6 bases). CDR3 length equals 16 residues. V was trimmed by 2 bases and J by 3 bases, leaving 16 bases between them. Germline V lookup: CDR1 SGHTA, CDR2 FQGNSA.

The V gene is TRBV19, the J gene TRBJ1-6, with TRBD1 matching 7 bases. With 5 bases clipped from V and 10 bases from J, the junction kept 14 bases outside the gene matches. This CDR3 comprises 16 residues. Per the germline V gene, CDR1 is LNHDA and CDR2 is SQIVND (reference sequence). The CDR3, as DNA: TGTGCCAGTAGTTCCTCCCGACAGGGATTGAGCTCACCCCTCCACTTT. As protein: CASSSSRQGLSSPLHF. The entire variable domain, with the rest obtained from reference TRBV19 and TRBJ1-6, is as follows: DGGITQSPKYLFRKEGQNVTLSCEQNLNHDAMYWYRQDPGQGLRLIYYSQIVNDFQKGDIAEGYSVSREKKESFPLTVTSAQKNPTAFYLCASSSSRQGLSSPLHFGNGTRLTVT.

The V and J genes are TRBV28 and TRBJ1-1, with a tentative D call TRBD1 (5 bases). CDR1 and CDR2 (germline): MDHEN, SYDVKM. Trimming took off 2 bases at V and 4 bases at J, with 11 bases between the two ends. The CDR3 is 14 residues long. CDR3 residues: CASSLPGVGTEAFF. DNA of the CDR3: TGTGCCAGCAGTTTACCGGGGGTCGGCACTGAAGCTTTCTTT.

The chain uses TRBV14 and TRBJ2-3; 7 nucleotides line up with TRBD2. Trimming cost V 2 bases and J 0 bases; bases outside gene matches: 11. The CDR3 is 18 residues long. Germline-derived CDR1 and CDR2 are SGHDN and FVKESK. The DNA for the CDR3 is TGTGCCAGCAGCCAAACGATAATCGCCGGGGGGAGCACAGATACGCAGTATTTT. Translation gives CASSQTIIAGGSTDTQYF.

The CDR3 region is CSVEVLDGNIQYF. Written as DNA, the CDR3 is TGCAGCGTTGAAGTCCTAGATGGCAACATTCAGTACTTC. The chain is built from TRBV29-1 and TRBJ2-4; D call uncertain. V lost 1 base and J 7 bases, leaving 11 bases between the germline ends. The CDR3 sequence is 13 residues long. Germline V gene data show CDR1 as SQVTM and CDR2 as ANQGSEA.

The chain couples TRBV29-1 to TRBJ1-2; D gene ambiguous. V lost 4 bases to trimming and J lost 2 bases, with 20 bases between them. The CDR3 spans 16 residues. From germline, CDR1 is SQVTM and CDR2 ANQGSEA. The CDR3 DNA reads as TGCAGCGTTGGAGAAGGGAGTAGGAGCGCGAACTATGGCTACACCTTC. Protein sequence: CSVGEGSRSANYGYTF.

This clone showed up just a few times. J is TRBJ2-3 and V is TRBV14; tentatively, D is TRBD1 (6 bases). V was trimmed by 0 bases and J by 2 bases, leaving 9 bases between them. The CDR3 has 15 amino acids. Germline assignment: CDR1 SGHDN and CDR2 FVKESK. Written as DNA, the CDR3 is TGTGCCAGCAGCCAAGATATGGGGGCCACAGATACGCAGTATTTT. It yields the protein CASSQDMGATDTQYF.

The V and J genes are TRBV18 and TRBJ1-4; 7 nucleotides line up with TRBD1. Germline V CDR1 and CDR2: KGHSH, LQKENI. This CDR3 spans 15 amino acids. Trimming took 4 bases from V and 7 from J; bases not matched to a gene: 9. CDR3 DNA sequence: TGTGCCAGCTCACTACAAAAGACAGGGAGTGAAAAACTGTTTTTT. Its translation: CASSLQKTGSEKLFF. Full variable domain (missing parts from reference TRBV18 and TRBJ1-4): NAGVMQNPRHLVRRRGQEARLRCSPMKGHSHVYWYRQLPEEGLKFMVYLQKENIIDESGMPKERFSAEFPKEGPSILRIQQVVRGDSAAYFCASSLQKTGSEKLFFGSGTQLSVL.

The chain combines TRBV19 with TRBJ2-3; 11 nucleotides match TRBD2. J was trimmed by 0 bases and V by 3 bases; bases with no gene match: 8. Germline-derived CDR1 and CDR2 are LNHDA and SQIVND (reference sequence). This CDR3 is built from 18 residues. This chain's CDR3 is CASSMQRLAGQSTDTQYF. CDR3 bases: TGTGCCAGTAGTATGCAGCGACTAGCGGGGCAGAGCACAGATACGCAGTATTTT.

A single count supports this clone. The chain is built from TRBV11-3 and TRBJ2-3; 8 bases match TRBD2. Losses at the gene ends were 4 bases for V and 4 bases for J; bases not matched to a gene: 22. The CDR3 covers 20 residues. Germline loops: CDR1 SGHNT, CDR2 YENEEA. The CDR3 is CASSSHLGISGSGSSDTQYF. CDR3 DNA sequence: TGTGCCAGCAGCTCGCATTTGGGGATATCGGGGAGCGGGAGTTCAGATACGCAGTATTTT.

The rearrangement links TRBV3-1 (or the pseudogene TRBV3-2) to TRBJ1-1, with D hard to call. The CDR3 length is 15 residues. V was clipped by 2 bases and J by 0 bases, with 10 bases between them. Per the germline V gene, CDR1 is LGHDT and CDR2 is YNNKEL (reference sequence). In nucleotides, the CDR3 is TGTGCCAGCAGCCAAACTAGGGCCATGAACACTGAAGCTTTCTTT. Translating it yields CASSQTRAMNTEAFF.

The chain uses TRBV28 and TRBJ2-7; tentatively, D is TRBD2 (6 bases). The CDR3 has 12 residues. Per germline, CDR1 MDHEN and CDR2 SYDVKM. The V gene lost 6 bases and the J gene lost 4 bases, with 10 bases spanning the gap. This CDR3 reads CASSGSRYEQYF. The CDR3 region has the DNA TGTGCCAGCAGCGGGAGCAGGTACGAGCAGTACTTC.

This clone appeared a few times. The rearrangement joins TRBV10-3 to TRBJ1-4; 7 nucleotides agree with TRBD1. V trimming: 6 bases; J trimming: 5 bases; junction bases outside the gene matches: 12. The V gene's germline CDR1 is ENHRY and CDR2 SYGVKD. The CDR3 has 16 amino acids. CDR3 amino acids: CAISPLGGKKNEKLFF. For the CDR3, the DNA is TGTGCCATCAGCCCCTTAGGGGGCAAGAAGAATGAAAAACTGTTTTTT.

This rearrangement joins TRBV7-2 to TRBJ2-2, with D perhaps TRBD2 (5 bases). V dropped 3 bases and J dropped 8 bases, with 10 bases sitting between them. Germline V gives CDR1 SGHTA, CDR2 FQGNSA. There are 13 residues in the CDR3. CDR3 region: CASSFVGGGELFF. DNA for the CDR3: TGTGCCAGCAGCTTCGTAGGAGGAGGGGAGCTGTTTTTT.

The rearrangement links TRBV6-5 to TRBJ2-7; tentatively, D is TRBD2 (7 bases). The V gene's germline CDR1 is MNHEY and CDR2 SVGAGI. V lost 0 bases and J lost 6, with 18 bases in between. This CDR3 has 16 residues. CDR3 coding DNA: TGTGCCAGCAGTTACTCTTTTGGGGGGGCCCCCCGCGAGCAGTACTTC. It yields the protein CASSYSFGGAPREQYF.

J is TRBJ2-3 and V is TRBV27; 14 bases match TRBD2. The germline CDR1 and CDR2 sequences are MNHEY and SMNVEV (reference sequence). The CDR3 loop spans 16 amino acids. V was pared by 5 bases and J by 2 bases, with 3 bases of the junction left unmatched. In nucleotides, the CDR3 is TGTGCCAGCAGTAAGGGACTAGCGGGGGTCACAGATACGCAGTATTTT. It is translated as CASSKGLAGVTDTQYF.

The chain has TRBV30 and TRBJ2-7; D gene unclear. The ends were cut back, 1 base at V and 0 bases at J, with 4 bases in the middle. CDR1 is GTSNPN, CDR2 SVGIG, per germline (reference sequence). The CDR3 is 12 amino acids. The CDR3 protein is CAWSELSYEQYF. The CDR3, as DNA: TGTGCCTGGAGTGAACTCTCCTACGAGCAGTACTTC.

A few counts support this clone. The chain's CDR3 is CASSLAQAQGKTYEQYF. The CDR3 region has the DNA TGTGCCAGCAGCTTAGCTCAGGCCCAGGGGAAGACCTACGAGCAGTACTTC. The gene calls are TRBV7-9 and TRBJ2-7; TRBD1 is a possible D gene (6 bases). V was cut by 0 bases and J by 2 bases, with 17 bases left in between. The CDR3 length is 17 residues. CDR1 SEHNR and CDR2 FQNEAQ come from the germline V gene (reference sequence).